These 6 T cell receptor beta chains share one sample of origin, sequenced in a study of shared clonotypes between healthy human individuals. The data were produced by immunoSEQ multiplex PCR, yet TCRdb's version contains in-frame clones alone and is incomplete. In the table there are 600,000 to 750,000 clones, approximately 77% of which are singletons. Material for sequencing was memory CD4+ T cells sorted from blood. Subset here: CD45RA-negative fraction. The source of these receptors is a woman aged 30 to 39 in good health.

V and J are TRBV7-2 and TRBJ1-2, with TRBD1 matching 7 bases. The germline V gene encodes CDR1 SGHTA and CDR2 FQGNSA. After removal of 4 bases from V and 4 bases from J, the junction contained 9 bases not matched to a gene. CDR3 length equals 15 residues. CDR3 sequence reads: CASSYAQGGPYGYTF. The CDR3 DNA sequence: TGTGCCAGCAGCTACGCGCAGGGGGGGCCCTATGGCTACACCTTC.

This CDR3 reads CASSGTGTDEKLFF. CDR3 DNA: TGTGCCAGCAGTGGAACCGGGACCGATGAAAAACTGTTTTTT. V and J are TRBV6-6 and TRBJ1-4; TRBD1 might be the D (5 bases). Germline V gene sequence: CDR1 MNHNY, CDR2 SVGAGI (reference sequence). The CDR3 covers 14 residues. Trimming took 5 bases from V and 6 from J, leaving 13 bases between them.

In this sample, this clone turned up a few times. The same CDR3 can be traced to other DNA sequences in this sample. The chain links TRBV29-1 to TRBJ1-1; D is uncertain. The V and J ends lost 3 bases and 3 bases respectively, with 5 bases between them. Germline CDR1 reads SQVTM; CDR2 reads ANQGSEA. The CDR3 is 11 residues long. CDR3: CSVDPYTEAFF. Here the CDR3 DNA reads TGCAGCGTTGATCCCTACACTGAAGCTTTCTTT.

The gene calls are TRBV5-8 and TRBJ1-2, with 12 bases fitting TRBD1. Per the germline V gene, CDR1 is SGHTS and CDR2 is YDEGEE. CDR3 length: 16 residues. V lost 0 bases and J lost 2; bases outside the gene matches: 2. The CDR3 DNA sequence: TGTGCCAGCAGCTTGGTGGGGACAGGGGGCAACTATGGCTACACCTTC. Its translation: CASSLVGTGGNYGYTF.

This clone was observed once. Other DNA sequences within the sample encode an identical CDR3. J is TRBJ1-1 and V is TRBV6-5; no definite D call. The CDR3 spans 14 residues. Trimming cost V 3 bases and J 0 bases, with 8 bases left between them. The germline V gene has CDR1 MNHEY and CDR2 SVGAGI. The CDR3 nucleotides read TGTGCCAGCAGTTATGGCGGACTGAACACTGAAGCTTTCTTT. Protein product: CASSYGGLNTEAFF.

The chain combines TRBV6-1 with TRBJ2-5; tentatively, D is TRBD1 (5 bases). The length of the CDR3 is 14 residues. Germline CDR1 is MNHNS and CDR2 is SASEGT. The V end was cut by 3 bases, the J end by 3 bases, with 11 bases between. The CDR3 spells CASSDWTPKETQYF. In nucleotides, the CDR3 is TGTGCCAGCAGTGACTGGACACCGAAAGAGACCCAGTACTTC.